Sequencing of this T cell receptor (beta chain) was carried out in a study of OX40 agonist ivuxolimab in advanced cancers. Looking at the study overall: Those treated in dose escalation had hepatocellular carcinoma, melanoma, renal cell cancer or head and neck cancer. The study, taken as a whole, reports: Which antigen the expanded peripheral T cells recognized is unknown. Fewer expanded clones were found on average in CD4+ than in CD8+ T cells.

Peripheral blood came from all dose cohorts at three timepoints. Only in-frame clones appear in the TCRdb table, and some are missing; sequencing was by immunoSEQ multiplex PCR. The sample holds tens of thousands of clones; 89% are singletons and the top ten take around 6%. A word on this clone: Antigen specificity is unknown.

The CDR3 length is 13 residues. V lost 5 bases, J lost 4 bases, and 11 bases lay in between. Germline V gene sequence: CDR1 MNHEY, CDR2 SVGAGI. The V and J genes are TRBV6-5 and TRBJ1-1, with D perhaps TRBD1 (6 bases). The TCR originated in an adult with an advanced solid tumor such as melanoma, head and neck, liver or kidney cancer. The sequenced sample was CD4+ or CD8+ T cells sorted from blood, obtained in a trial of the OX40 agonist ivuxolimab. CDR3: CASSPQGSTEAFF. The CDR3 nucleotides read TGTGCCAGCAGTCCTCAGGGGAGCACTGAAGCTTTCTTT.